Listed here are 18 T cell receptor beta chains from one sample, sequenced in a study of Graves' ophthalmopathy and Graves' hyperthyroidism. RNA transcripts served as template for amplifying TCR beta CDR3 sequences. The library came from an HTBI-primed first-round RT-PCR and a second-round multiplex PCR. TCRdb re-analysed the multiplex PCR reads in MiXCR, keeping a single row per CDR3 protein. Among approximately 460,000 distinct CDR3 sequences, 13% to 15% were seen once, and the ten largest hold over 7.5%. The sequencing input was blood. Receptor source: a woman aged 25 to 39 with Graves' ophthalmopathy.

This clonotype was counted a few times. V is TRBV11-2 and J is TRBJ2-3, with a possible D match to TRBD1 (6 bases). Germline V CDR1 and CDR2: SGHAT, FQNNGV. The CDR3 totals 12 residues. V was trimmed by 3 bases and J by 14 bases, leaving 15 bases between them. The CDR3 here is CASSLGTSSLYF. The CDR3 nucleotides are TGTGCCAGCAGCTTGGGGACATCAAGTCTGTATTTT.

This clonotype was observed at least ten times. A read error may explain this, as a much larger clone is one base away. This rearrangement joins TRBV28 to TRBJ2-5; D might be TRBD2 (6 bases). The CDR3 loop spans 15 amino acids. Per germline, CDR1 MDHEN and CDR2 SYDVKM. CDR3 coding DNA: TGTGCCAGCAGTCCACCACGGGAGCCGGGAGAGACCAAGTACTTC. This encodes CASSPPREPGETKYF.

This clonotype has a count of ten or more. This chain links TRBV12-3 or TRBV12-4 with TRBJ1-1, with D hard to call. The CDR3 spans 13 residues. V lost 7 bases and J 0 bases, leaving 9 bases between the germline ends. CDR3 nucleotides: TGTGCCAGCAATAATAGGGTGAACACTGAAGCTTTCTTT. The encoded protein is CASNNRVNTEAFF.

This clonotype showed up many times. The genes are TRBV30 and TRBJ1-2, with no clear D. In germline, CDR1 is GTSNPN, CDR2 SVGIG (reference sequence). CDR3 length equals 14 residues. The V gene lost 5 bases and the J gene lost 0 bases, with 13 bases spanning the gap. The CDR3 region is CAWLFRGANYGYTF. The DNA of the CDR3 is TGTGCCTGGCTGTTCCGGGGAGCTAACTATGGCTACACCTTC. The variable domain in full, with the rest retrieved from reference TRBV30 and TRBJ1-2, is SQTIHQWPATLVQPVGSPLSLECTVEGTSNPNLYWYRQAAGRGLQLLFYSVGIGQISSEVPQNLSASRPQDRQFILSSKKLLLSDSGFYLCAWLFRGANYGYTFGSGTRLTVV.

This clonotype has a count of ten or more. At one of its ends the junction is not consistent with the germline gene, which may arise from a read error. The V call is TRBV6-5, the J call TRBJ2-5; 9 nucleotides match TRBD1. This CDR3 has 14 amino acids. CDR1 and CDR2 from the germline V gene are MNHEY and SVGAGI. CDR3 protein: CASSFVGTGRFLCF. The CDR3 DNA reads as TGTGCCAGCAGTTTCGTCGGGACAGGGAGATTCTTGTGCTTC.

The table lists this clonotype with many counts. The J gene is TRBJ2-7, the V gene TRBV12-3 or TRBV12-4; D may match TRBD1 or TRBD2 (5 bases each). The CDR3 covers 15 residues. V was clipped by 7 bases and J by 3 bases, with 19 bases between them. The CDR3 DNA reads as TGTGCCAGCACCCTCGGGGCAGCTGCGAACTACGAGCAGTACTTC. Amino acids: CASTLGAAANYEQYF.

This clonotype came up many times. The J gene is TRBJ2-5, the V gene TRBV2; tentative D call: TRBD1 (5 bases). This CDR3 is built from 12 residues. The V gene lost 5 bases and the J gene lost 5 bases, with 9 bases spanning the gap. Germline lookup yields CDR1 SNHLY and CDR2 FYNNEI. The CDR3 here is CASSQGLETQYF. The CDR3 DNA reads TGTGCCAGCAGTCAGGGCCTGGAGACCCAGTACTTC.

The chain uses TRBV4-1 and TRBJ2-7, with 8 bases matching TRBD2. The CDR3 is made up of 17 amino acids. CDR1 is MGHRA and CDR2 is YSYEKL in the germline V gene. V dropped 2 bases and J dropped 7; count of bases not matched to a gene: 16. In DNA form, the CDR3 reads TGCGCCAGCAGCCAAAACAGAGTAGGCGGGAGGATGAGGGAGCAGTACTTC. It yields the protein CASSQNRVGGRMREQYF.

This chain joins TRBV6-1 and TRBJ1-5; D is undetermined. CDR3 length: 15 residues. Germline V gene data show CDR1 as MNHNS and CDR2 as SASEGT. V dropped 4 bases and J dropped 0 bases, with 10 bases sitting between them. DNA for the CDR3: TGTGCCAGCAGTGTGGGATTTCATAGCAATCAGCCCCAGCATTTT. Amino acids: CASSVGFHSNQPQHF.

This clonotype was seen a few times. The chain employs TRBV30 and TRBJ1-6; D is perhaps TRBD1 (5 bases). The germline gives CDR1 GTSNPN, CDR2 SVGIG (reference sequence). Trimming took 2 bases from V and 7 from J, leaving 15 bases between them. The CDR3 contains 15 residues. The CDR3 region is CAWSIQGVTNSPLHF. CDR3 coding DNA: TGTGCCTGGAGTATCCAGGGTGTAACAAATTCACCCCTCCACTTT.

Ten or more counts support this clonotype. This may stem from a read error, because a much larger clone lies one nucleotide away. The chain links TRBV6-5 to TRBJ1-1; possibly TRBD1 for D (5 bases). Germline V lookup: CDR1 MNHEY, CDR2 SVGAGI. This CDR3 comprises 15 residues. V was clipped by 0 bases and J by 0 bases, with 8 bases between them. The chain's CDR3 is CASSYSRGLNTEAFF. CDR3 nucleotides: TGTGCCAGCAGTTACTCGAGGGGATTGAACACTGAAGCTTTCTTT.

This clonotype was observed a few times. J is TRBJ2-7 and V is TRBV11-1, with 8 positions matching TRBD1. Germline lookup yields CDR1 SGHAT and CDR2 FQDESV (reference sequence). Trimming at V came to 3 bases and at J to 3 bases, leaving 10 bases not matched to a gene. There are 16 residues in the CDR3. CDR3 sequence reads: CASSFDPGTGGYEQYF. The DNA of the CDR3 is TGTGCCAGCAGCTTCGACCCCGGGACAGGCGGCTACGAGCAGTACTTC.

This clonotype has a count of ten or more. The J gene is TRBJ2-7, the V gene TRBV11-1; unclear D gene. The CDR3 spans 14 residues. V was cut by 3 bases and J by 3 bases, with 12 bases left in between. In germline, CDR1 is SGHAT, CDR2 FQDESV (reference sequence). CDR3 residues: CASSLGQLLYEQYF. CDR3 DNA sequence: TGTGCCAGCAGCTTGGGTCAGTTGCTCTACGAGCAGTACTTC.

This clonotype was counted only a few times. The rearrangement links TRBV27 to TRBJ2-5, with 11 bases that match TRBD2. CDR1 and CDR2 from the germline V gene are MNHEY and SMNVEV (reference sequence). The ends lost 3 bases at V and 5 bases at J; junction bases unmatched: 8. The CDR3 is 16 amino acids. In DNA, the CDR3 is TGTGCCAGCAGTTTTATAGCGGGGGGGCCGTCGGAGACCCAGTACTTC. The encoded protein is CASSFIAGGPSETQYF.

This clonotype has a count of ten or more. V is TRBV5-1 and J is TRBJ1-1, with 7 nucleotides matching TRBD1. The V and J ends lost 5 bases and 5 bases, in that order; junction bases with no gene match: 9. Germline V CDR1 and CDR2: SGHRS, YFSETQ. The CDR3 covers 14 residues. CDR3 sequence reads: CASREGTEKTEAFF. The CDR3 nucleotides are TGCGCCAGCAGAGAAGGGACAGAGAAAACTGAAGCTTTCTTT.

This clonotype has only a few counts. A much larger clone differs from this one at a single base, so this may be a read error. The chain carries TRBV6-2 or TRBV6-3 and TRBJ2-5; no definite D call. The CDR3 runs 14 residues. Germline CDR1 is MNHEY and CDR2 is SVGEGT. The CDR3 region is CASSTLGRKETKYF. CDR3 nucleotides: TGTGCCAGCAGTACCCTAGGCCGTAAAGAGACCAAGTACTTC.

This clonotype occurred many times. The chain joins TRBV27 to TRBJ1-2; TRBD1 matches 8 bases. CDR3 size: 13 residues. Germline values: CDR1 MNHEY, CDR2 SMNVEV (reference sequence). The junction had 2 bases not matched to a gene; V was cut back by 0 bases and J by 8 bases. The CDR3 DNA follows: TGTGCCAGCAGTTTATCGGACAGGGACGGCTACACCTTC. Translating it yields CASSLSDRDGYTF.

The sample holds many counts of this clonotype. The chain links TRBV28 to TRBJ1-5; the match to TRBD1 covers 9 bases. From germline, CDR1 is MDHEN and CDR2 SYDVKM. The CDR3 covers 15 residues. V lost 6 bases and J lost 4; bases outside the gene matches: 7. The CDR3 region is CASSLPGTGNQPQHF. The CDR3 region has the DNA TGTGCCAGCAGCCTACCTGGGACAGGGAATCAGCCCCAGCATTTT.